The entry below describes one TCR beta chain. Study processing details: The assay estimated nucleated cells by amplifying reference gene primers. Sequenced by immunoSEQ multiplex PCR; TCRdb stores in-frame clones only, minus some. The V and J calls and clone size were taken over from that table, and D and trimming were inferred from the DNA. The sample carries under 200,000 clones, 88% recorded once. The source of the sample is a study of blood T cell repertoires in COVID-19. Study overall: Sites in the United States, Italy and Spain provided acute and convalescent COVID-19 samples. PBMCs, B-cell-depleted T cells, or T cells were the source of the cDNA or gDNA that made up the material.

Germline V gene sequence: CDR1 SGHTA, CDR2 FQGNSA. The CDR3 length is 13 residues. With 3 bases clipped from V and 6 bases from J, the junction kept 2 bases outside the gene matches. Sequenced sample: peripheral blood. The source is a man aged 18-30 years with active or convalescent COVID-19. The rearrangement uses TRBV7-2 and TRBJ1-2, with TRBD1 matching over 9 bases. The CDR3 protein is CASSFGQGNGYTF. In DNA, the CDR3 is TGTGCCAGCAGCTTTGGACAGGGGAATGGCTACACCTTC.